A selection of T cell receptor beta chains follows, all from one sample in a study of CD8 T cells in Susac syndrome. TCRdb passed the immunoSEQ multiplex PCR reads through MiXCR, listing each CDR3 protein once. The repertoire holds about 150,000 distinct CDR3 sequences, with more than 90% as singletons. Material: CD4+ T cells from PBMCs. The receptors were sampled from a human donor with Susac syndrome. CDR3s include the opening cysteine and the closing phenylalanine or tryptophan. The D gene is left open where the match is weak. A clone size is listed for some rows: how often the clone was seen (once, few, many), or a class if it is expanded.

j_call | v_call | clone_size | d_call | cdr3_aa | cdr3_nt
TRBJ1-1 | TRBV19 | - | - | CATHDRRNTEAFF | TGTGCCACTCACGACAGGAGGAACACTGAAGCTTTCTTT
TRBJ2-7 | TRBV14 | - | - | CASSRQGVPYEQYF | TGTGCCAGCAGCCGGCAAGGGGTCCCCTACGAGCAGTACTTC
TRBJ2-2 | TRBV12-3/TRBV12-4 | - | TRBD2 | CASSFGGGSTGELFF | TGTGCCAGCAGTTTCGGCGGGGGGTCTACCGGGGAGCTGTTTTTT
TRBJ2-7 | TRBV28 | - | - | CASGTGTYEQYF | TGTGCCAGTGGCACAGGGACCTACGAGCAGTACTTC
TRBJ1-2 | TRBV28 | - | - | CASSLVQVRGYTF | TGTGCCAGCAGTTTGGTCCAGGTGAGGGGCTACACCTTC
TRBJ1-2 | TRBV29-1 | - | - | CTGAEAPYGYTF | TGCACCGGGGCAGAGGCCCCCTATGGCTACACCTTC
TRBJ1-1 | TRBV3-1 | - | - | CASSVGGTPNTEAFF | TGTGCCAGCAGCGTTGGGGGGACGCCGAACACTGAAGCTTTCTTT
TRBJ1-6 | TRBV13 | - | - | CASSRGSPLHF | TGTGCCAGCAGCCGGGGGTCACCCCTCCACTTT
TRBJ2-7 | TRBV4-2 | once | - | CASSQDSSPAGSYEQYF | TGTGCCAGCAGCCAAGATTCTTCTCCAGCCGGCTCCTACGAGCAGTACTTC
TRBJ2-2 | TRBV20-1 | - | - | CSARDPVAGELFF | TGCAGTGCTAGAGATCCTGTAGCCGGGGAGCTGTTTTTT
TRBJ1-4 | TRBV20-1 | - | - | CSARAGENEKLFF | TGCAGTGCTAGAGCAGGGGAGAATGAAAAACTGTTTTTT
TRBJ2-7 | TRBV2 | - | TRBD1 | CATKGTGDYEQYF | TGTGCCACCAAAGGGACAGGGGACTACGAGCAGTACTTC
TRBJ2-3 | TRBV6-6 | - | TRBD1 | CAGGTGTGSTDTQYF | TGTGCCGGAGGTACCGGGACAGGGAGCACAGATACGCAGTATTTT
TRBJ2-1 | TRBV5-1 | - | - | CASSGGGASATNEQFF | TGCGCCAGCAGCGGAGGGGGCGCTAGCGCGACCAATGAGCAGTTCTTC
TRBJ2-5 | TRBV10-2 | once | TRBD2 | CASSEWGTSAVGGTQYF | TGCGCCAGCAGTGAATGGGGGACTAGCGCCGTGGGGGGGACCCAGTACTTC
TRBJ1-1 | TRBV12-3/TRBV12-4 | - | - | CASTSSGAGKAFF | TGTGCCAGCACCTCATCGGGGGCCGGGAAAGCTTTCTTT
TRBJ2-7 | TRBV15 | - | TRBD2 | CATSRGPKYGGRAFPYEQYF | TGTGCCACCAGCAGAGGACCAAAGTATGGCGGGAGGGCCTTTCCCTACGAGCAGTACTTC
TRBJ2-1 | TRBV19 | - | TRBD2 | CASSNAGLAGYNEQFF | TGTGCCAGTAGCAATGCCGGACTAGCGGGATACAATGAGCAGTTCTTC
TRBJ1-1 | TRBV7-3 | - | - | CASSFDLNTEAFF | TGTGCCAGCAGCTTTGACCTCAACACTGAAGCTTTCTTT
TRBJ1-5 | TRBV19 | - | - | CASSQTSPYSNQPQHF | TGTGCCAGTAGCCAAACCAGTCCGTATAGCAATCAGCCCCAGCATTTT
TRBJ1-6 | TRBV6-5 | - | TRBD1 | CASRLGQGGNSPLHF | TGTGCCAGCAGACTCGGACAGGGTGGTAATTCACCCCTCCACTTT
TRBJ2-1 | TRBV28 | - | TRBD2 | CASNPTSGRGEIF | TGTGCCAGTAACCCCACTAGCGGGAGAGGCGAGATCTTC
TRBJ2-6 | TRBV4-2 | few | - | CASSQGVGPGGANVLTF | TGTGCCAGCAGCCAAGGCGTCGGCCCAGGTGGGGCCAACGTCCTGACTTTC
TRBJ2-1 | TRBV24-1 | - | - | CATSYGRGINEQFF | TGTGCCACCAGTTATGGGAGGGGGATCAATGAGCAGTTCTTC
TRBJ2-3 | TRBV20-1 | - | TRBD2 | CSARRGLAVRSDTQYF | TGCAGTGCTAGACGCGGACTAGCTGTGAGGTCAGATACGCAGTATTTT
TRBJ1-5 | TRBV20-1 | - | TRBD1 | CSARDRGNQPQHF | TGCAGTGCGAGGGACAGGGGGAATCAGCCCCAGCATTTT